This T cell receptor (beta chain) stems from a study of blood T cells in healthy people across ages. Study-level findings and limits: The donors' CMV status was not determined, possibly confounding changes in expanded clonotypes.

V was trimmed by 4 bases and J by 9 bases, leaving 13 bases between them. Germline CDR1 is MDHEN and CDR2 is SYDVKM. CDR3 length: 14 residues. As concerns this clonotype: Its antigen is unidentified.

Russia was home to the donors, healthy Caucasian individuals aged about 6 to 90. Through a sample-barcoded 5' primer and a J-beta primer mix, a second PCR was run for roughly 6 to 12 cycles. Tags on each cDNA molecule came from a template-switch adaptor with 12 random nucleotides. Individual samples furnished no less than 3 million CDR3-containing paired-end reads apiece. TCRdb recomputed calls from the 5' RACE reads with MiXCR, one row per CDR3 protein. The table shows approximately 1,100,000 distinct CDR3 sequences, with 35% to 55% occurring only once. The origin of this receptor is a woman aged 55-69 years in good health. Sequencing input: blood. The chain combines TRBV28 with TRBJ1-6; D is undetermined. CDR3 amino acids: CASSYPAESSPLHF. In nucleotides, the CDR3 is TGTGCCAGCAGTTATCCGGCAGAAAGTTCACCCCTCCACTTT.